The 21 T cell receptor beta chains presented below share a single source sample, sequenced in a study of T cells in Graves' hyperthyroidism and ophthalmopathy. TCR beta CDR3 region amplification was performed from RNA transcripts. The HTBI primer set was used in a first-round RT-PCR of the TCR CDR3. TCRdb reprocessed the multiplex PCR reads with MiXCR, giving one entry per CDR3 protein. This sample yields roughly 300,000 distinct CDR3 sequences, of which around a sixth are seen a single time; under 55% belongs to the top ten. Material for sequencing was blood. These receptors all come from a woman between 45 and 65 years old with Graves' hyperthyroidism.

Comment on this clonotype: One base away lies a much larger clone, so this may be a sequencing read error. The chain couples TRBV6-1 to TRBJ2-3, with TRBD2 as a possible D gene (6 bases). The CDR3 is 17 amino acids. Germline assignment: CDR1 MNHNS and CDR2 SASEGT. The CDR3 bases are TGTGCCGGCAGTGAAGCGCCGGCTAGCGTAAGCACAGATACGCAGTATTTT. Encoded protein: CAGSEAPASVSTDTQYF.

To note about this clonotype: A much larger clone sits a single nucleotide away, making a read error possible. V is TRBV7-9 and J is TRBJ1-1; tentatively, D is TRBD1 (6 bases). The germline V gene encodes CDR1 SEHNR and CDR2 FQNEAQ (reference sequence). This CDR3 is built from 15 residues. CDR3 sequence: CASSQVRGLNPEAFF. CDR3 nucleotide sequence: TGTGCCAGCAGCCAAGTCAGGGGCTTGAACCCTGAAGCTTTCTTT. The full variable domain, completed using reference TRBV7-9 and TRBJ1-1, is DTGVSQNPRHKITKRGQNVTFRCDPISEHNRLYWYRQTLGQGPEFLTYFQNEAQLEKSRLLSDRFSAERPKGSFSTLEIQRTEQGDSAMYLCASSQVRGLNPEAFFGQGTRLTVV.

The chain has TRBV5-8 and TRBJ2-7; D call uncertain. Germline V CDR1 and CDR2: SGHTS, YDEGEE. V shed 0 bases and J shed 6 bases, with 10 bases lying between them. The CDR3 loop spans 13 amino acids. DNA for the CDR3: TGTGCCAGCAGCTTGGGCAGTTTCCGCGAGCAGTACTTC. It codes for CASSLGSFREQYF.

V usage is TRBV6-1 and J usage is TRBJ2-7; D gene uncertain. Trimming stripped 6 bases from V and 0 bases from J, with 6 bases between. CDR3 length: 12 amino acids. Germline V CDR1 and CDR2: MNHNS, SASEGT. The CDR3 sequence: CASRKGSYEQYF. For the CDR3, the DNA is TGTGCCAGCAGGAAGGGCTCCTACGAGCAGTACTTC.

This clonotype was seen many times. V and J are TRBV2 and TRBJ1-1; 11 nucleotides match TRBD1. Germline trimming cut 4 bases from V and 1 base from J; bases unmatched to any gene: 8. Germline V lookup: CDR1 SNHLY, CDR2 FYNNEI. The CDR3 totals 17 residues. In DNA form, the CDR3 reads TGTGCCAGCAGTGCCGGGACAGGGGGGGCGTCGAACACTGAAGCTTTCTTT. As protein: CASSAGTGGASNTEAFF. Using reference TRBV2 and TRBJ1-1 for the parts outside the CDR3, the full variable domain is EPEVTQTPSHQVTQMGQEVILRCVPISNHLYFYWYRQILGQKVEFLVSFYNNEISEKSEIFDDQFSVERPDGSNFTLKIRSTKLEDSAMYFCASSAGTGGASNTEAFFGQGTRLTVV.

This clonotype was observed at least ten times. This chain links TRBV6-1 with TRBJ1-3; D not resolved. The CDR3 runs 15 residues. Germline CDR1 and CDR2: MNHNS and SASEGT. V was clipped by 6 bases and J by 0 bases, with 12 bases between them. The CDR3 loop is CASRPRLSSGNTIYF. The CDR3 region has the DNA TGTGCCAGCAGACCGCGGCTGTCCTCTGGAAACACCATATATTTT.

The V and J genes are TRBV20-1 and TRBJ2-5; D remains ambiguous. The V end was cut by 5 bases, the J end by 2 bases, with 15 bases between. Germline lookup yields CDR1 DFQATT and CDR2 SNEGSKA (reference sequence). The CDR3 is 14 residues long. CDR3 sequence reads: CSASRPQLQETQYF. The CDR3 DNA sequence: TGCAGTGCTTCCCGCCCCCAGCTGCAAGAGACCCAGTACTTC.

This clonotype was seen a few times. The chain has TRBV5-1 and TRBJ2-5; 9 bases agree with TRBD2. The germline CDR1 and CDR2 sequences are SGHRS and YFSETQ. V was pared by 3 bases and J by 4 bases, with 10 bases of the junction left unmatched. The CDR3 runs 16 residues. This chain's CDR3 is CASSSEGGGLAETQYF. DNA for the CDR3: TGCGCCAGCAGCTCCGAAGGCGGGGGACTAGCAGAGACCCAGTACTTC.

This clonotype has a handful of counts. This sequence joins TRBV20-1 and TRBJ2-1; the match to TRBD2 covers 13 bases. Germline CDR1 DFQATT, CDR2 SNEGSKA (reference sequence). J was trimmed by 7 bases and V by 2 bases; bases with no gene match: 8. This CDR3 spans 16 amino acids. CDR3: CSARPPGLAGTNEQFF. The DNA for the CDR3 is TGCAGTGCTAGACCGCCGGGACTAGCGGGGACAAATGAGCAGTTCTTC.

This clonotype was counted ten times or more. V usage is TRBV28 and J usage is TRBJ2-7; the D gene could be TRBD1 or TRBD2 (5 bases each). This CDR3 comprises 15 residues. Per germline, CDR1 MDHEN and CDR2 SYDVKM. The V end was cut by 4 bases, the J end by 3 bases, with 16 bases between. DNA for the CDR3: TGTGCCAGCAGTTCGCGATCGGGACCTCTCTACGAGCAGTACTTC. Translating gives CASSSRSGPLYEQYF.

The chain carries TRBV20-1 and TRBJ2-2; D is unclear. V was shortened by 5 bases and J by 0 bases, with 10 bases between the two germline ends. This CDR3 contains 14 residues. Looked up from germline, CDR1 is DFQATT and CDR2 is SNEGSKA (reference sequence). The CDR3 loop reads CSAQYGTNTGELFF. CDR3 bases: TGCAGTGCTCAGTACGGAACGAACACCGGGGAGCTGTTTTTT.

As regards this clonotype: A clone one base away is much larger, so this may be a read error. The genes are TRBV7-3 and TRBJ2-1, with 10 bases identical to TRBD1. Germline CDR1 SGHTA, CDR2 FQGTGA. The length of the CDR3 is 15 residues. This chain's CDR3 is CASSLTGGAYNGQFF. For the CDR3, the DNA is TGTGCCAGCAGCTTGACAGGGGGCGCCTACAATGGGCAGTTCTTC.

This clonotype has just a few counts. J is TRBJ1-1 and V is TRBV28, with 8 bases that match TRBD1. This CDR3 comprises 17 residues. In germline, CDR1 is MDHEN, CDR2 SYDVKM. Trimming at V came to 6 bases and at J to 1 base, leaving 13 bases not matched to a gene. Here the CDR3 reads CASSRPVGQAANTEAFF. CDR3 DNA sequence: TGTGCCAGCAGCCGACCCGTGGGACAGGCGGCGAACACTGAAGCTTTCTTT.

Many counts were recorded for this clonotype. The chain combines TRBV5-1 with TRBJ1-1, with D hard to call. The CDR3 length is 13 residues. V was pared by 3 bases and J by 1 base, with 7 bases between. Germline CDR1 reads SGHRS; CDR2 reads YFSETQ. The CDR3 bases are TGCGCCAGCAGCTCGGACCCGAACACTGAAGCTTTCTTT. It is translated as CASSSDPNTEAFF.

The chain combines TRBV2 with TRBJ1-5; 11 positions agree with TRBD1. Germline lookup yields CDR1 SNHLY and CDR2 FYNNEI. The CDR3 extends over 15 amino acids. With 6 bases clipped from V and 6 bases from J, the junction kept 7 bases outside the gene matches. This chain's CDR3 is CASRGTGGVAQPQHF. The DNA of the CDR3 is TGTGCCAGCAGGGGGACAGGGGGGGTGGCTCAGCCCCAGCATTTT.

This clonotype came up a few times. The chain joins TRBV10-3 to TRBJ2-2, with D perhaps TRBD1 or TRBD2 (6 bases each). V lost 4 bases, J lost 4 bases, and 16 bases lay in between. This CDR3 has 16 amino acids. Germline-derived CDR1 and CDR2 are ENHRY and SYGVKD. CDR3 sequence (DNA): TGTGCCATCAGTGTTGGGGGGCCGCTGGTCACCGGGGAGCTGTTTTTT. Translating it yields CAISVGGPLVTGELFF.

This clonotype came up many times. This chain uses TRBV18 with TRBJ2-5, with a tentative D call TRBD1 (5 bases). Germline assignment: CDR1 KGHSH and CDR2 LQKENI. This CDR3 is built from 16 residues. The V gene lost 3 bases and the J gene lost 4 bases, with 18 bases spanning the gap. CDR3 amino acids: CASSPETVGLGETQYF. In DNA form, the CDR3 reads TGTGCCAGCTCACCGGAGACAGTCGGCCTAGGAGAGACCCAGTACTTC.

The chain combines TRBV6-1 with TRBJ1-2, with 7 bases aligning to TRBD1. Germline V gene data show CDR1 as MNHNS and CDR2 as SASEGT. CDR3 length equals 14 residues. The junction had 9 bases not matched to a gene; V was cut back by 7 bases and J by 4 bases. Here the CDR3 DNA reads TGTGCCAGCACCGACAGGGACCACTTCTATGGCTACACCTTC. Its translation: CASTDRDHFYGYTF.

This clonotype was detected ten times or more. This rearrangement joins TRBV4-2 to TRBJ2-7; D unresolved. V was trimmed by 0 bases and J by 3 bases, leaving 6 bases between them. The CDR3 covers 13 residues. Germline-derived CDR1 and CDR2 are LGHNA and YNFKEQ. CDR3 nucleotide sequence: TGTGCCAGCAGCCAAGATGGAAACTACGAGCAGTACGTC. Translating it yields CASSQDGNYEQYV.

This clonotype occurred many times. V gene TRBV2 combines with J gene TRBJ1-2, with a tentative D call TRBD1 (5 bases). Germline-derived CDR1 and CDR2 are SNHLY and FYNNEI. The V gene lost 4 bases and the J gene lost 2 bases, with 17 bases spanning the gap. The CDR3 sequence is 16 residues long. The CDR3 protein is CASSVGDAFANYGYTF. The CDR3 DNA reads TGTGCCAGCAGTGTAGGGGACGCGTTCGCGAACTATGGCTACACCTTC.

This chain links TRBV6-1 with TRBJ2-5; 15 positions agree with TRBD2. Germline CDR1 and CDR2: MNHNS and SASEGT. The length of the CDR3 is 16 residues. V was clipped by 6 bases and J by 5 bases; unmatched bases: 7. CDR3 loop: CASRHGGTSGRETQYF. The CDR3 nucleotides are TGTGCCAGCAGACACGGGGGGACTAGCGGGAGGGAGACCCAGTACTTC.